Listed below are T cell receptor beta chains from one sample, sequenced in a study of OX40 agonist ivuxolimab in advanced cancers. Assay used: immunoSEQ multiplex PCR; TCRdb lists only in-frame clones, some missing. This sample has 95,000 or so clones, with 70% to 90% found just once. This specimen consisted of CD4+ or CD8+ T cells sorted from blood, obtained in a trial of the OX40 agonist ivuxolimab. The receptors stem from an adult with an advanced solid tumor such as melanoma, head and neck, liver or kidney cancer. The CDR3 runs from the conserved cysteine through the conserved F or W. A D gene is named only where the DNA matches it firmly. Size is omitted from some rows. Given values are once, few, many or a class for expanded clones.

J,D,V,size,CDR3,DNA
TRBJ2-1,TRBD2,TRBV7-3,.,CASSLQAGGYNEQFF,TGTGCCAGCAGCTTACAAGCGGGAGGGTACAATGAGCAGTTCTTC
TRBJ1-2,TRBD1,TRBV27,.,CASRNFKGQGGFGYTF,TGTGCCAGCAGAAATTTCAAGGGACAGGGAGGTTTTGGCTACACCTTC
TRBJ2-5,.,TRBV5-1,.,CASSTTAQETQYF,TGCGCCAGCAGCACCACGGCTCAAGAGACCCAGTACTTC
TRBJ2-1,.,TRBV29-1,.,CSVGGHNEQFF,TGCAGCGTTGGAGGGCACAATGAGCAGTTCTTC
TRBJ1-1,.,TRBV6-5,.,CASSYISKLNTEAFF,TGTGCCAGCAGTTACATTAGCAAGCTGAACACTGAAGCTTTCTTT
TRBJ2-4,.,TRBV7-2,few,CASSLDEGIQYF,TGTGCCAGCAGCTTAGATGAGGGCATTCAGTACTTC
TRBJ2-1,TRBD2,TRBV5-8,.,CASSLYSLGLVTGEQFF,TGTGCCAGCAGCCTTTACTCTCTAGGACTAGTGACCGGTGAGCAGTTCTTC
TRBJ2-5,TRBD1,TRBV19,.,CASSDGQGGSETQYF,TGTGCCAGTAGCGATGGACAGGGAGGTTCGGAGACCCAGTACTTC
TRBJ2-2,TRBD2,TRBV19,once,CASSPGLGMRTGELFF,TGTGCCAGTAGTCCCGGACTAGGAATGCGAACCGGGGAGCTGTTTTTT
TRBJ1-1,TRBD1,TRBV6-5,once,CASSGGQDTEAFF,TGTGCCAGCAGTGGTGGACAGGACACTGAAGCTTTCTTT
TRBJ1-4,.,TRBV27,.,CASSLSGLDEKLFF,TGTGCCAGCAGTTTATCAGGGCTCGATGAAAAACTGTTTTTT
TRBJ2-7,TRBD2,TRBV7-6,.,CASVQSRTSGGISYEQYF,TGTGCCAGCGTCCAAAGTAGGACTAGCGGGGGGATCTCCTACGAGCAGTACTTC
TRBJ2-4,TRBD2,TRBV9,.,CASSVGLAGVGENIQYF,TGTGCCAGCAGCGTAGGACTAGCGGGAGTAGGCGAAAACATTCAGTACTTC
TRBJ2-7,.,TRBV18,.,CASSPEFSYEQYF,TGTGCCAGCTCACCAGAGTTTTCCTACGAGCAGTACTTC